The clone carrying this T cell receptor beta chain is a singleton in its sample. Its antigen is undetermined. The data originate from a study of T cell responses to AZD1222 COVID-19 vaccine. Findings and caveats of the study: Donors were largely white British and mainly female; clonal diversity was possibly underestimated. In all cases, repertoires were sampled only after the peak T cell response. At baseline, seropositivity was found in only a handful of AZD1222 recipients.

TCRdb's copy holds only in-frame clones and misses some; the assay was immunoSEQ multiplex PCR. The repertoire holds over 120,000 clones, about 90% seen once, with less than 3.5% in the top ten. Material: peripheral blood, obtained 28 days after the second AZD1222 dose. The TCR comes from an adult who received the AZD1222 COVID-19 vaccine.

CDR3 nucleotides: TGTGCCAGCAGAGAGAACTATGGCTACACCTTC. Amino acids: CASRENYGYTF. The rearrangement links TRBV2 to TRBJ1-2; no definite D call. From germline, CDR1 is SNHLY and CDR2 FYNNEI. CDR3 length: 11 residues. Trimming removed 6 bases at V and 2 bases at J, with 4 bases between.